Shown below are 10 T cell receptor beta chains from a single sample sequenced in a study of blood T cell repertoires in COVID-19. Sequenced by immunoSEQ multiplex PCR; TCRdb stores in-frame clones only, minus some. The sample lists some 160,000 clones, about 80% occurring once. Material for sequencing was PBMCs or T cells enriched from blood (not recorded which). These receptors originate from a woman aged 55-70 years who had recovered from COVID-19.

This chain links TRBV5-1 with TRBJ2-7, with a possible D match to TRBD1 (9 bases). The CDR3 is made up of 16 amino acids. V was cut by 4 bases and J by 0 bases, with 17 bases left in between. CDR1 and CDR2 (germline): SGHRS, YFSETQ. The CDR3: CASSPGGTGISYEQYF. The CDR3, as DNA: TGCGCCAGCAGCCCGGGAGGGACAGGGATCTCCTACGAGCAGTACTTC.

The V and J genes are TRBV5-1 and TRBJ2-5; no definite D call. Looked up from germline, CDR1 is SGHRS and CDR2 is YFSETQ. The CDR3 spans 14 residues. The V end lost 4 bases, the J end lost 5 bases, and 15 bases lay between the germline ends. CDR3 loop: CASSQALGEETQYF. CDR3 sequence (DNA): TGCGCCAGCAGCCAAGCCCTAGGTGAGGAGACCCAGTACTTC. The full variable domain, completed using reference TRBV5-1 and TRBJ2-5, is KAGVTQTPRYLIKTRGQQVTLSCSPISGHRSVSWYQQTPGQGLQFLFEYFSETQRNKGNFPGRFSGRQFSNSRSEMNVSTLELGDSALYLCASSQALGEETQYFGPGTRLLVL.

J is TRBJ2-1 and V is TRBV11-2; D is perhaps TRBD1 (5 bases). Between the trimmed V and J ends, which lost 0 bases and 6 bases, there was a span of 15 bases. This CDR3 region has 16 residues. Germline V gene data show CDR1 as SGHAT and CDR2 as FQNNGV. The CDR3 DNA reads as TGTGCCAGCAGCTTAGATCTAGGGGCGCCTACCAATGAGCAGTTCTTC. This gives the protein CASSLDLGAPTNEQFF. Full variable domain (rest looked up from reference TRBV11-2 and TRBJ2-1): EAGVAQSPRYKIIEKRQSVAFWCNPISGHATLYWYQQILGQGPKLLIQFQNNGVVDDSQLPKDRFSAERLKGVDSTLKIQPAKLEDSAVYLCASSLDLGAPTNEQFFGPGTRLTVL.

CDR3 amino acids: CASSPEPGTVSYEQYF. The CDR3 DNA follows: TGCGCCAGCAGCCCAGAGCCCGGGACAGTTTCCTACGAGCAGTACTTC. V gene TRBV5-1 combines with J gene TRBJ2-7, with TRBD1 matching 7 bases. The germline V gene encodes CDR1 SGHRS and CDR2 YFSETQ. The CDR3 is 16 residues long. Unmatched junction bases numbered 11, after V lost 4 bases and J lost 1 base.

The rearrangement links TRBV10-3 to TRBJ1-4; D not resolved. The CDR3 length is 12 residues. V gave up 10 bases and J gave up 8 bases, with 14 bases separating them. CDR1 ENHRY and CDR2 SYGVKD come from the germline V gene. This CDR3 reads CATSEGGEKLFF. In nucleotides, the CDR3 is TGTGCCACCTCAGAGGGCGGGGAAAAACTGTTTTTT.

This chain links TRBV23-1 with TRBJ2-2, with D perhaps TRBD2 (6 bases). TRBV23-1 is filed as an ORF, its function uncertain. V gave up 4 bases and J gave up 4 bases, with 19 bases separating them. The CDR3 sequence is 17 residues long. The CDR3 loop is CASSLLAGGAVTGELFF. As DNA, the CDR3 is TGCGCCAGCAGTCTTTTGGCGGGCGGGGCGGTCACCGGGGAGCTGTTTTTT.

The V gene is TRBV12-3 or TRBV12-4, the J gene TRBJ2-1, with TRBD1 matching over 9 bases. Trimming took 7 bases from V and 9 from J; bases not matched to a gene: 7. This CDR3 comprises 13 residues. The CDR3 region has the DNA TGTGCCAGCAACATACAGGGGGCAGGTGAGCAGTTCTTC. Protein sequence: CASNIQGAGEQFF.

CDR3 amino acids: CASSSPDSYNEQFF. CDR3 sequence (DNA): TGCGCCAGCAGCAGCCCGGACTCATACAATGAGCAGTTCTTC. The chain carries TRBV5-1 and TRBJ2-1; tentative D call: TRBD2 (5 bases). Per the germline V gene, CDR1 is SGHRS and CDR2 is YFSETQ. Trimming took 4 bases from V and 4 from J, leaving 12 bases between them. The CDR3 is made up of 14 amino acids.

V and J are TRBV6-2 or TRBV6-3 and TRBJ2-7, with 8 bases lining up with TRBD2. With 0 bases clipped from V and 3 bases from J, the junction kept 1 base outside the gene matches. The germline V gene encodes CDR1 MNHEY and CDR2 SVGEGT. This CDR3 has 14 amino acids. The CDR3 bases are TGTGCCAGCAGTTACTCGGGACTAGTCTACGAGCAGTACTTC. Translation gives CASSYSGLVYEQYF.

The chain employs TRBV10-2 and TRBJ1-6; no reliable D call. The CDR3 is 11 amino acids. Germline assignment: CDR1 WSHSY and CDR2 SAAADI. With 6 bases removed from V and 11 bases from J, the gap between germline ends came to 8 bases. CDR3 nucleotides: TGCGCCAGCAGAGACACTCCACCCCTCCACTTT. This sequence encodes CASRDTPPLHF.